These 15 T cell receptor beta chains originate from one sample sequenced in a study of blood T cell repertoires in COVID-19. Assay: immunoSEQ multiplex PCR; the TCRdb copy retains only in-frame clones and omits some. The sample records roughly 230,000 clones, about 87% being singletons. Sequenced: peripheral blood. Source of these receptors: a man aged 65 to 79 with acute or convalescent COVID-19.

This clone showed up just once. The CDR3 coding sequence is TGTGCCAGCAGCTTAGTTACAGGGCTCAATCAGCCCCAGCATTTT. Translation: CASSLVTGLNQPQHF. The chain combines TRBV11-2 with TRBJ1-5; tentatively, D is TRBD1 (6 bases). The CDR3 extends over 15 amino acids. Looked up from germline, CDR1 is SGHAT and CDR2 is FQNNGV. With 1 base removed from V and 3 bases from J, the gap between germline ends came to 10 bases.

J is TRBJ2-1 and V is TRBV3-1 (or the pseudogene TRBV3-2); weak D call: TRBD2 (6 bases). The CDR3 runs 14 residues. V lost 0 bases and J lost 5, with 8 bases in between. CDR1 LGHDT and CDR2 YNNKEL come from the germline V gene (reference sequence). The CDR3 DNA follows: TGTGCCAGCAGCCAAGAAGGAGGGGACAATGAGCAGTTCTTC. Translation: CASSQEGGDNEQFF.

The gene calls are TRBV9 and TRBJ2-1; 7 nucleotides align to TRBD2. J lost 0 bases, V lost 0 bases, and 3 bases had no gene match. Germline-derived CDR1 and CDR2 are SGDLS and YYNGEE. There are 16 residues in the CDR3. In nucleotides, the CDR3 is TGTGCCAGCAGCGTAGGAACTAGCGCCTCCTACAATGAGCAGTTCTTC. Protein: CASSVGTSASYNEQFF.

The CDR3 region is CASSLSRTSGYFYEQYF. The DNA for the CDR3 is TGTGCCAGCAGCTTATCCAGGACTAGCGGGTATTTCTACGAGCAGTACTTC. The V gene is TRBV7-8, the J gene TRBJ2-7; TRBD2 aligns across 11 bases. The CDR3 is 17 amino acids. Germline CDR1 is SGHVS and CDR2 is FQNEAQ. V lost 2 bases and J lost 3; bases outside the gene matches: 9. Variable domain in full (rest from reference TRBV7-8 and TRBJ2-7): GAGVSQSPRYKVAKRGQDVALRCDPISGHVSLFWYQQALGQGPEFLTYFQNEAQLDKSGLPSDRFFAERPEGSVSTLKIQRTQQEDSAVYLCASSLSRTSGYFYEQYFGPGTRLTVT.

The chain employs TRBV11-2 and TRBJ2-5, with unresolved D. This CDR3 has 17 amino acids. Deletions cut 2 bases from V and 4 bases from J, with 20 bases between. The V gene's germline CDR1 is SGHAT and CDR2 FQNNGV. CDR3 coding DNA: TGTGCCAGCAGCTTATTAACCGGCGGTAGTACGGGAGAGACCCAGTACTTC. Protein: CASSLLTGGSTGETQYF.

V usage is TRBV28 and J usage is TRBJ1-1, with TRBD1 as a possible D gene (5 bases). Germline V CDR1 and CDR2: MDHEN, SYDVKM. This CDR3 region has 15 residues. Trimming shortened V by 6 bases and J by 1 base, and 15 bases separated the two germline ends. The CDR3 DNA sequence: TGTGCCAGCAGCCCATCAGGGATCTCGAACACTGAAGCTTTCTTT. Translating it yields CASSPSGISNTEAFF. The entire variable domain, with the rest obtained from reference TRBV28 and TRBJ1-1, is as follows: DVKVTQSSRYLVKRTGEKVFLECVQDMDHENMFWYRQDPGLGLRLIYFSYDVKMKEKGDIPEGYSVSREKKERFSLILESASTNQTSMYLCASSPSGISNTEAFFGQGTRLTVV.

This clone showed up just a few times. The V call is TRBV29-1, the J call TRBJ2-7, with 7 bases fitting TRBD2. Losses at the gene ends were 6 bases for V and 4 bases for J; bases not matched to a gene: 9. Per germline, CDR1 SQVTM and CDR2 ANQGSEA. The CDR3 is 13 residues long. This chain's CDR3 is CSVALEGGYEQYF. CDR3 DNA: TGCAGCGTAGCGTTAGAGGGAGGGTACGAGCAGTACTTC.

This CDR3 is CASSFWGPYEQYF. The CDR3 DNA sequence: TGTGCCAGCAGCTTCTGGGGCCCCTACGAGCAGTACTTC. J is TRBJ2-7 and V is TRBV7-2, with a weak D call TRBD1 (5 bases). CDR3 length equals 13 residues. V was clipped by 3 bases and J by 2 bases, with 8 bases between them. Germline assignment: CDR1 SGHTA and CDR2 FQGNSA. Full variable domain (rest looked up from reference TRBV7-2 and TRBJ2-7): GAGVSQSPSNKVTEKGKDVELRCDPISGHTALYWYRQSLGQGLEFLIYFQGNSAPDKSGLPSDRFSAERTGGSVSTLTIQRTQQEDSAVYLCASSFWGPYEQYFGPGTRLTVT.

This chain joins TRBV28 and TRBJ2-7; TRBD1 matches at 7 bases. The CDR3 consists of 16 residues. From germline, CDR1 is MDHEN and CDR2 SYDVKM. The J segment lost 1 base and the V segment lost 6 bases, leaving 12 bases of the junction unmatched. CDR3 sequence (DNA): TGTGCCAGCAGCTACGAACAGGGGTCGGGGTCCTACGAGCAGTACTTC. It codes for CASSYEQGSGSYEQYF. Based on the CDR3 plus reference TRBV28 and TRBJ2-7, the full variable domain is DVKVTQSSRYLVKRTGEKVFLECVQDMDHENMFWYRQDPGLGLRLIYFSYDVKMKEKGDIPEGYSVSREKKERFSLILESASTNQTSMYLCASSYEQGSGSYEQYFGPGTRLTVT.

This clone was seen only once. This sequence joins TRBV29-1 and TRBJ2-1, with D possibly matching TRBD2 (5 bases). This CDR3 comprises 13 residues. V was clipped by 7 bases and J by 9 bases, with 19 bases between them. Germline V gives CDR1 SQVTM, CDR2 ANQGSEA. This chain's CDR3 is CSARGWETIEQFF. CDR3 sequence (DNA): TGCAGCGCCCGCGGGTGGGAGACCATTGAGCAGTTCTTC.

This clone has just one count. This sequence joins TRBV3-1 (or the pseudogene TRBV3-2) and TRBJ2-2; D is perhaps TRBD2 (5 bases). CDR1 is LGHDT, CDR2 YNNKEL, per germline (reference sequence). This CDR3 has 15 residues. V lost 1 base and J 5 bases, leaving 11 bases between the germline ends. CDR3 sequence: CASSQAGVRTGELFF. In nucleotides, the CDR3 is TGTGCCAGCAGCCAAGCCGGGGTGAGGACCGGGGAGCTGTTTTTT.

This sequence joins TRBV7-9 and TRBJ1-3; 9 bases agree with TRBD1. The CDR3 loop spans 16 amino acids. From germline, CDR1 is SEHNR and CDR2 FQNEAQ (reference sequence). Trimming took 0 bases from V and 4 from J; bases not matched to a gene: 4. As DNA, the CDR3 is TGTGCCAGCAGCTTAGCATCGGGACAGGGAGGAAACACCATATATTTT. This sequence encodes CASSLASGQGGNTIYF.

This CDR3 is CASSPLQGPNYGYTF. CDR3 bases: TGCGCCAGCAGTCCCCTACAGGGACCTAACTATGGCTACACCTTC. The V and J genes are TRBV23-1 and TRBJ1-2; the D gene is possibly TRBD1 (6 bases). Being an ORF, TRBV23-1 has a function that is uncertain. This CDR3 has 15 residues. V was pared by 4 bases and J by 0 bases, with 12 bases between.

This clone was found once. CDR3 nucleotide sequence: TGTGCCAGCAGCTTAGGCGGTCGGAGGAACACTGAAGCTTTCTTT. Amino acids: CASSLGGRRNTEAFF. The chain recombines TRBV11-3 with TRBJ1-1; D is unresolved. V dropped 1 base and J dropped 1 base, with 10 bases sitting between them. Germline V lookup: CDR1 SGHNT, CDR2 YENEEA. This CDR3 spans 15 amino acids. Complete variable domain (other parts from reference TRBV11-3 and TRBJ1-1): EAGVVQSPRYKIIEKKQPVAFWCNPISGHNTLYWYLQNLGQGPELLIRYENEEAVDDSQLPKDRFSAERLKGVDSTLKIQPAELGDSAVYLCASSLGGRRNTEAFFGQGTRLTVV.

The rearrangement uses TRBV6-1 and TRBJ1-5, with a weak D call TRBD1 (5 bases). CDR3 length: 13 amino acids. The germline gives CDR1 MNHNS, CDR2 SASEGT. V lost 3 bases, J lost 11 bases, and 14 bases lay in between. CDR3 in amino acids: CASSDTGIGSQHF. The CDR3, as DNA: TGTGCCAGCAGTGACACAGGAATTGGGTCCCAGCATTTT.